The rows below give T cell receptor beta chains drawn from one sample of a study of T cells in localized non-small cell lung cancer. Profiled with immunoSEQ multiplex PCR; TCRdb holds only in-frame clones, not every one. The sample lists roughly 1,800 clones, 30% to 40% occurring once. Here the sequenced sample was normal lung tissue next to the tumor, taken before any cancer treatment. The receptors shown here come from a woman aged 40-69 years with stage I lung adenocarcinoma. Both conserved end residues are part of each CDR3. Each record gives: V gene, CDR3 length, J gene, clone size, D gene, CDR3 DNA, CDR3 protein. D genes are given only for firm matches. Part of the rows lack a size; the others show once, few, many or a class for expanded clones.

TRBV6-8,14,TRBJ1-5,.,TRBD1,TGTGCCAGCAGCTGGGGGACAGGCAATCAGCCCCAGCATTTT,CASSWGTGNQPQHF
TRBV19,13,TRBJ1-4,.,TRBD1,TGTGCCAGTAGCCGGGACAGGAATGAAAAACTGTTTTTT,CASSRDRNEKLFF
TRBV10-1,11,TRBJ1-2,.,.,TGCGCCAGCAGTGACGGCTATGGCTACACCTTC,CASSDGYGYTF
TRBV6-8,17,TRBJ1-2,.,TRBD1,TGTGCCATCAGCCGCCTGAACCCGGGACAGGGGAGCTATGGCTACACCTTC,CAISRLNPGQGSYGYTF
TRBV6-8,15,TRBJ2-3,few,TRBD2,TGTGCCAGCAGTGGATCTAGCGGCGGGGCAGATACGCAGTATTTT,CASSGSSGGADTQYF
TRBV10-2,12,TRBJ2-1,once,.,TGCGCCAGCAGTTTAGATGGGGGTGAGCAGTTCTTC,CASSLDGGEQFF
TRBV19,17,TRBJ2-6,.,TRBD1,TGTGCCAGTAGGGTAGGGACAGGGGATCCTGGGGCCAACGTCCTGACTTTC,CASRVGTGDPGANVLTF
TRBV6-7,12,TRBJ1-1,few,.,TGTGCCAGCAGTTCGCGGACAGAAGAAGCTTTCTTT,CASSSRTEEAFF
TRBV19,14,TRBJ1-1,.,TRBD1,TGTGCCAGTAGTATGGGGCAGGGGGGTATTGAAGCTTTCTTT,CASSMGQGGIEAFF
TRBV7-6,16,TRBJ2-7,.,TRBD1,TGTGCCAGCAGCTCGGCCCGGGACAGGGGATCCCACGAGCAGTACTTC,CASSSARDRGSHEQYF
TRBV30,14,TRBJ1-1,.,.,TGTGCCTGGAGTTCTGGGGGGTTGGACACTGAAGCTTTCTTT,CAWSSGGLDTEAFF
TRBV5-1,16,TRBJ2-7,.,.,TGCGCCAGCAGCTCCGGGGTTAGCGCAACCCTGGACGAGCAGTACTTC,CASSSGVSATLDEQYF
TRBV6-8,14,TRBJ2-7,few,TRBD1,TGTGCCATCAATGCGCAGGGGGAAGCCTACGAGCAGTACTTC,CAINAQGEAYEQYF
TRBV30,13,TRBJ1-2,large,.,TGTGCCTGGAGTGTAGAGCCCATCTATGGCTACACCTTC,CAWSVEPIYGYTF
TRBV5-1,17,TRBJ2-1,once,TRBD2,TGCGCCAGCAGCCCCACCCAGACTAGCGGGAGTCGGAATGAGCAGTTCTTC,CASSPTQTSGSRNEQFF
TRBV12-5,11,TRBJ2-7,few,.,TGTGCTAGCGGCTCCCTCCGCGAGCAGTACTTC,CASGSLREQYF
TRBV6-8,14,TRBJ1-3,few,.,TGTGCCAGCAGTGATGGCGGGGCGGGAAACACCATATATTTT,CASSDGGAGNTIYF